The 16 T cell receptor beta chains listed next were all sequenced from one sample in a study of B cell selection in AIRE deficiency. The protocol was immunoSEQ multiplex PCR, while the TCRdb copy is restricted to in-frame clones and leaves out a portion. The table includes tens of thousands of clones, 85% to 95% detected once. Regulatory T cells were sorted as CD4+CD25hiCD127low/negative cells. Input material: CD4+CD25+ Tregs sorted from PBMCs. These receptors were collected from a human donor in good health.

The gene calls are TRBV5-6 and TRBJ2-7, with D tentatively TRBD2 (6 bases). Deletions cut 4 bases from V and 1 base from J, with 9 bases between. The CDR3 runs to 13 residues. The V gene's germline CDR1 is SGHDT and CDR2 YYEEEE. In DNA, the CDR3 is TGTGCCAGCAGCCCTCTAGCGTCCTACGAGCAGTACTTC. Amino acids: CASSPLASYEQYF.

The chain's CDR3 is CASSQDTADYGYTF. CDR3 sequence (DNA): TGCGCCAGCAGCCAAGATACGGCAGACTATGGCTACACCTTC. The chain recombines TRBV4-1 with TRBJ1-2; no clear D gene. Trimming stripped 0 bases from V and 3 bases from J, with 8 bases between. The CDR3 loop spans 14 amino acids. Germline V gene data show CDR1 as MGHRA and CDR2 as YSYEKL.

This sequence joins TRBV4-1 and TRBJ2-3, with 13 bases matching TRBD2. The CDR3 loop spans 18 amino acids. Trimming cost V 2 bases and J 2 bases; bases outside gene matches: 7. The germline CDR1 and CDR2 sequences are MGHRA and YSYEKL. CDR3 nucleotide sequence: TGCGCCAGCAGCCAAAACCGACTAGCGGGAGGTCCCACAGATACGCAGTATTTT. This translates into CASSQNRLAGGPTDTQYF.

This clone came up once. The V gene is TRBV5-1, the J gene TRBJ2-1; D is uncertain. The germline V gene has CDR1 SGHRS and CDR2 YFSETQ. The CDR3 length is 12 residues. The ends were cut back, 2 bases at V and 3 bases at J, with 3 bases in the middle. CDR3 nucleotides: TGCGCCAGCAGCTTCAGCTACAATGAGCAGTTCTTC. Amino acids: CASSFSYNEQFF.

V is TRBV6-1 and J is TRBJ1-5; D gene ambiguous. CDR3 length: 13 amino acids. Germline V CDR1 and CDR2: MNHNS, SASEGT. V was pared by 8 bases and J by 0 bases, with 8 bases between. The chain's CDR3 is CASRGYSNQPQHF. In DNA form, the CDR3 reads TGTGCCAGCCGTGGTTATAGCAATCAGCCCCAGCATTTT.

The chain joins TRBV5-1 to TRBJ2-7, with D perhaps TRBD2 (7 bases). There are 15 residues in the CDR3. Germline V lookup: CDR1 SGHRS, CDR2 YFSETQ. Trimming cost V 6 bases and J 2 bases, with 18 bases left between them. In DNA, the CDR3 is TGCGCCAGCAAGCCGGGGGGCCTGGGGCCCTACGAGCAGTACTTC. It encodes CASKPGGLGPYEQYF.

The chain combines TRBV9 with TRBJ2-3; 7 nucleotides align to TRBD2. V was pared by 0 bases and J by 2 bases, with 6 bases of the junction left unmatched. Germline V gives CDR1 SGDLS, CDR2 YYNGEE. This CDR3 has 16 residues. The CDR3 DNA reads TGTGCCAGCAGCGTAGACGAGGGAGGGCCCACAGATACGCAGTATTTT. It codes for CASSVDEGGPTDTQYF.

The rearrangement links TRBV6-6 to TRBJ2-7, with D maybe TRBD2 (6 bases). The CDR3 extends over 12 amino acids. Germline assignment: CDR1 MNHNY and CDR2 SVGAGI (reference sequence). V was cut by 5 bases and J by 6 bases, with 11 bases left in between. CDR3 protein: CASSPRGFEQYF. In DNA form, the CDR3 reads TGTGCCAGCAGTCCTCGGGGGTTCGAGCAGTACTTC.

This chain links TRBV5-1 with TRBJ1-2; 7 bases line up with TRBD1. The CDR3 has 13 amino acids. Trimming took 2 bases from V and 3 from J; bases not matched to a gene: 1. Germline assignment: CDR1 SGHRS and CDR2 YFSETQ. The CDR3 DNA follows: TGCGCCAGCAGCTTTGGGACAGACTATGGCTACACCTTC. Its protein product is CASSFGTDYGYTF.

The rearrangement links TRBV5-1 to TRBJ2-7; TRBD2 is a possible D gene (6 bases). The CDR3 spans 12 residues. Trimming removed 3 bases at V and 9 bases at J, with 13 bases between. Germline values: CDR1 SGHRS, CDR2 YFSETQ. The CDR3 DNA reads as TGCGCCAGCAGCTCCCCTGGGGGACTGCAGTACTTC. As protein: CASSSPGGLQYF.

This chain connects TRBV15 to TRBJ2-3; 13 nucleotides line up with TRBD2. Germline CDR1 reads LNHNV; CDR2 reads YYDKDF (reference sequence). Germline trimming cut 3 bases from V and 4 bases from J; bases unmatched to any gene: 10. This CDR3 has 18 residues. The CDR3 loop is CATSSSLGLAGDPDTQYF. In DNA, the CDR3 is TGTGCCACCAGCAGTTCCCTCGGACTAGCGGGAGACCCAGATACGCAGTATTTT.

The table lists this clone with a few counts. The chain uses TRBV4-1 and TRBJ1-2; 7 bases fit TRBD1. The germline CDR1 and CDR2 sequences are MGHRA and YSYEKL. The CDR3 sequence is 15 residues long. The junction had 8 bases not matched to a gene; V was cut back by 6 bases and J by 1 base. The CDR3: CASRGTATFNYGYTF. The CDR3 region has the DNA TGCGCCAGCAGAGGGACAGCAACCTTTAACTATGGCTACACCTTC.

J is TRBJ2-5 and V is TRBV27; 11 positions agree with TRBD2. V lost 4 bases to trimming and J lost 2 bases; unmatched junction nucleotides: 9. The germline V gene has CDR1 MNHEY and CDR2 SMNVEV (reference sequence). The CDR3 spans 17 residues. The CDR3 nucleotides read TGTGCCAGCAGTTCATGGGGGACTAGCGGATTTCAAGAGACCCAGTACTTC. Translation: CASSSWGTSGFQETQYF.

The V and J genes are TRBV5-6 and TRBJ2-1, with TRBD2 matching 8 bases. The CDR3 consists of 15 residues. Germline CDR1 SGHDT, CDR2 YYEEEE. J gave up 9 bases and V 2 bases, and 10 bases lay outside the gene matches. CDR3 sequence (DNA): TGTGCCAGCAGCTTTACGGGGGGGCCGAGGGGTGAGCAGTTCTTC. Protein sequence: CASSFTGGPRGEQFF.

This clone was recorded a few times. This chain links TRBV5-6 with TRBJ1-2; TRBD1 matches 7 bases. CDR3 length: 12 amino acids. Germline CDR1 and CDR2: SGHDT and YYEEEE. Losses at the gene ends were 4 bases for V and 6 bases for J; bases not matched to a gene: 3. The CDR3 nucleotides read TGTGCCAGCAGCCCGACAGGGAATGGCTACACCTTC. Its translation is CASSPTGNGYTF.

The genes are TRBV6-6 and TRBJ2-3, with no clear D. The V gene lost 6 bases and the J gene lost 4 bases, with 8 bases spanning the gap. The CDR3 is 12 residues long. Per the germline V gene, CDR1 is MNHNY and CDR2 is SVGAGI (reference sequence). CDR3 sequence: CASRMGADTQYF. CDR3 sequence (DNA): TGTGCCAGCAGGATGGGTGCAGATACGCAGTATTTT.